This TCR beta chain is from a study of cytomegalovirus exposure and HLA in healthy donors. This CDR3 is 17 amino acids long. The germline gives CDR1 LGHNA, CDR2 YNFKEQ. The trim removed 2 bases at V and 3 bases at J, leaving 3 bases unmatched. General study results and limits: Testing in vitro showed a few CMV-associated chains specific for CMV antigens. In a later analysis, donors in an Asian-associated ancestry cluster reportedly had fewer N-insertions in productive TCRs than the cohort mean. Excluded were some V segments that proved indistinguishable, including TRBV6-2 and TRBV6-3. As was reported, the HLA-A and HLA-B alleles of most subjects were accurately predicted from TCR beta sequences.

In regard to this clone: Its matching antigen is unknown.

The study ran its PCR with 60 Vbeta and 13 Jbeta primers. The data were produced by immunoSEQ multiplex PCR, yet TCRdb's version contains in-frame clones alone and is incomplete. The sample records about 140,000 clones, 75% to 90% being singletons. V is TRBV4-2 and J is TRBJ2-2; TRBD2 agrees at 13 bases. The sequencing input was PBMCs. This clonotype was sampled from a female donor in good health and CMV-seronegative. CDR3 protein: CASSQLGLAGDTGELFF. Written as DNA, the CDR3 is TGTGCCAGCAGCCAACTTGGACTAGCGGGAGACACCGGGGAGCTGTTTTTT.